This T cell receptor (beta chain) came from a study of Ad26.COV2.S vaccination and SARS-CoV-2 variants. The overall study: Once or twice, 56 days apart, Ad26.COV2.S was delivered intramuscularly.

Assay: immunoSEQ multiplex PCR; the TCRdb copy retains only in-frame clones and omits some. The sample holds roughly 500,000 clones, about 88% seen once. With 5 bases removed from V and 1 base from J, the gap between germline ends came to 8 bases. The CDR3 loop spans 13 amino acids. The treatment was: over 15 received Ad26.COV2.S at low or high dose, single or two shots; a few received placebo; per-sample allocation not given. All samples were drawn on day 63, counting from the first vaccine or placebo injection. The vaccine antigen was prefusion-stabilized Wuhan SARS-CoV-2 spike. The chain carries TRBV12-3 or TRBV12-4 and TRBJ2-5, with D possibly TRBD1 on 6 matching bases. The receptor was derived from a person aged 18 to 65 who received the Ad26.COV2.S COVID-19 vaccine or a placebo. The material sequenced was peripheral blood, taken in a trial of Ad26.COV2.S vaccine versus placebo. CDR3 DNA sequence: TGTGCCAGCAGTCGGGACACCCAAGAGACCCAGTACTTC. This translates into CASSRDTQETQYF.